These T cell receptor beta chains were read from a single sample in a study of regulatory T cells in long-lasting Graves disease. TCRdb processed the multiplex PCR reads anew with MiXCR; each CDR3 protein has one entry. The sample records around 360,000 distinct CDR3 sequences, about 17% being singletons. A further study also used this sample, focusing on T cells in Graves' hyperthyroidism and ophthalmopathy.

Specimen: peripheral blood mononuclear cells (PBMCs), collected at new diagnosis, from a patient treated with antithyroid drugs. Receptors originate from a woman younger than 35 with Graves disease. The CDR3 runs from the conserved cysteine through the conserved F or W. A D gene is named only where the DNA matches it firmly. Part of the rows lack a size; the others show once, few, many or a class for expanded clones.

J | D | size | V | DNA | CDR3
TRBJ1-5 | TRBD1 | few | TRBV2 | TGTGCCAGCAGTGGGGGGACAGGGGGCGGTCAGCCCCAGCATTTT | CASSGGTGGGQPQHF
TRBJ2-1 | NA | many | TRBV7-3 | TGTGCCAGCAGCTTAGGGGTTACAGGTTCGCACAATGAGCAGTTCTTC | CASSLGVTGSHNEQFF
TRBJ2-3 | NA | NA | TRBV6-2/TRBV6-3 | TGTGCCAGCAACCCACGGGGAATACTAAGCACAGATACGCAGTATTTT | CASNPRGILSTDTQYF
TRBJ1-5 | NA | many | TRBV27 | TGTGCCAGCAGTTTGAGCGGGGGGTATCAGCCCCAGCATTTT | CASSLSGGYQPQHF
TRBJ2-5 | NA | many | TRBV6-1 | TGTGCCAGCAGTAGTCACCAGAAACAAGAGACCCAGTACTTC | CASSSHQKQETQYF
TRBJ2-1 | NA | NA | TRBV24-1 | TGTGCCACCAGTGATATCCCAAAGGGTACTGAGCAGTTCTTC | CATSDIPKGTEQFF
TRBJ2-7 | NA | many | TRBV7-3 | TGTGCCAGCAGCTGGGGAAATAAGGGGGAGCAGTACTTC | CASSWGNKGEQYF
TRBJ2-7 | TRBD1 | many | TRBV28 | TGTGCCAGCAGTACCCGGGACAGGGGGCGCCGTCAGTACTTC | CASSTRDRGRRQYF
TRBJ2-1 | NA | NA | TRBV14 | TGTGCCAGCAGCCGGGGAGGGGGCTTCGGTAGGGATGAGCGGTTCTTC | CASSRGGGFGRDERFF
TRBJ1-4 | NA | few | TRBV6-2/TRBV6-3 | TGTGCCAGCAGTTACCTCGCGGACCCCCCTGAAAAACTGTTTTTT | CASSYLADPPEKLFF
TRBJ1-2 | TRBD1 | many | TRBV11-2 | TGTGCCAGCAGCCCTGACAGGGGCGGCTACACCTTC | CASSPDRGGYTF
TRBJ2-1 | NA | few | TRBV27 | TGTGCCAGCAGTCCCCGGAGCCAGGAGGATGAGCAGTTCTTC | CASSPRSQEDEQFF
TRBJ2-5 | NA | NA | TRBV20-1 | TGCAGTGCTAGAGTGGTGGTAGCTGGAGAGACCCAGTACTTC | CSARVVVAGETQYF
TRBJ1-5 | NA | many | TRBV20-1 | TGCAGTGCTGTGCTTGAGACAGGAGGGCAGCCCCAGCATTTT | CSAVLETGGQPQHF
TRBJ2-7 | NA | many | TRBV28 | TGTGCCAGCAGTGAGACCGGGACAAGAGTCTACGAGCAGTACTTC | CASSETGTRVYEQYF
TRBJ2-1 | TRBD1 | many | TRBV2 | TGTGCCAGCAGTGTACAGGGACAGGGGGGCGATGAGCAGTTCTTC | CASSVQGQGGDEQFF
TRBJ2-5 | NA | many | TRBV18 | TGTGCCAGCTCACCACCGCAAGTACAGACCCAGTACTTC | CASSPPQVQTQYF
TRBJ2-2 | NA | many | TRBV30 | TGTGCCTGGAGTGCCGGCCTGGGCACCGGGGAGCTGTTTTTT | CAWSAGLGTGELFF
TRBJ1-1 | NA | NA | TRBV6-2/TRBV6-3 | TGTGCCAGCGGGCAGGGGCTCTTGTTGGCTGAAGCTTTCTTT | CASGQGLLLAEAFF
TRBJ2-5 | TRBD1 | many | TRBV24-1 | TGTGCCACCAGTGATCCGGGACAGACGAAAGAGACCCAGTACTTC | CATSDPGQTKETQYF
TRBJ1-2 | TRBD1 | few | TRBV6-2/TRBV6-3 | TGTGCCAGCAGTGAGCGGACAGGGGTCTATGGCTACACCTTC | CASSERTGVYGYTF
TRBJ2-6 | TRBD1 | many | TRBV6-2/TRBV6-3 | TGTGCCAGCAGTTTCAGGGGGTCTGGGGCCAACGTCCTGACTTTC | CASSFRGSGANVLTF
TRBJ1-5 | NA | many | TRBV28 | TGTGCCAGCACCAAGGGCCCTAGCAATCAGCCCCAGCATTTT | CASTKGPSNQPQHF
TRBJ2-1 | TRBD2 | few | TRBV6-1 | TGTGCCAGCAGTGAAGAGGTGGGAGGGCCCCACAATGAGCAGTTCTTC | CASSEEVGGPHNEQFF
TRBJ1-5 | NA | many | TRBV6-1 | TGTGCCAGCAGTATGTGGGAGCATAGCAATCAGCCCCAGCATTTT | CASSMWEHSNQPQHF
TRBJ2-1 | TRBD2 | few | TRBV5-4 | TGTGCCAGCAGCCCGACCGGGACTAGCGGATTCTACAATGAGCAGTTCTTC | CASSPTGTSGFYNEQFF
TRBJ2-1 | NA | few | TRBV27 | TGTGCCAGCAGAGAGGACTACTCCTACAATGAGCAGTTCTTC | CASREDYSYNEQFF
TRBJ2-5 | TRBD2 | many | TRBV6-1 | TGTGCCAGCAGTCCGGGGACTAGCGGGAACCAAGAGACCCAGTACTTC | CASSPGTSGNQETQYF
TRBJ1-2 | NA | NA | TRBV5-6 | TGTGCCAGCAGCGGAGCCGGGACCGCATATGGCTACACCTTC | CASSGAGTAYGYTF
TRBJ1-1 | NA | few | TRBV20-1 | TGCAGTGCTAGTCTACGGAGTGGGTACACTGAAGCTTTCTTT | CSASLRSGYTEAFF
TRBJ2-7 | NA | few | TRBV19 | TGTGCCAGTAGTAAGGGGCCGTCCTACGAGCAGTACTTC | CASSKGPSYEQYF
TRBJ1-2 | NA | many | TRBV3-1 | TGTGCCAGCAGCCCGGCAGCTAACTATGGCTACACCTTC | CASSPAANYGYTF
TRBJ2-5 | TRBD2 | many | TRBV6-2/TRBV6-3 | TGTGCCAGCAGTACCATAAGTAGCGGGAGGGTGAAGACCCAGTACTTC | CASSTISSGRVKTQYF
TRBJ2-3 | TRBD2 | many | TRBV7-2 | TGTGCCAGCAGCTTAGTAGCGGGTCGTCCAGATACGCAGTATTTT | CASSLVAGRPDTQYF
TRBJ2-7 | TRBD2 | NA | TRBV9 | TGTGCCAGCAGCGTCGGGACTAGCGTTCTCGAGCAGTACTTC | CASSVGTSVLEQYF
TRBJ1-1 | NA | many | TRBV30 | TGTGCCTGGAGTGGTGGACGGAAGAACACTGAAGCTTTCTTT | CAWSGGRKNTEAFF
TRBJ2-2 | TRBD2 | few | TRBV20-1 | TGCAGTGCGAAGCGGGGGAACACCGGGGAGCTGTTTTTT | CSAKRGNTGELFF
TRBJ2-7 | TRBD2 | few | TRBV6-1 | TGTGCCAGCAATCAGGCTCGGGGGGCCTACGAGCAGTACTTC | CASNQARGAYEQYF
TRBJ2-3 | NA | many | TRBV27 | TGTGCCAGCAGAACCAGCACAGATACGCAGTATTTT | CASRTSTDTQYF
TRBJ2-1 | NA | NA | TRBV19 | TGTGCCAGTAGTATAACCGCCGGTCTGGGCGGGACCTACAATGAGCAGTTCTTC | CASSITAGLGGTYNEQFF
TRBJ1-1 | NA | many | TRBV5-1 | TGCGCCAGCAGCCAGATCAGCGTTTCGGGCACTGAAGCTTTCTTT | CASSQISVSGTEAFF